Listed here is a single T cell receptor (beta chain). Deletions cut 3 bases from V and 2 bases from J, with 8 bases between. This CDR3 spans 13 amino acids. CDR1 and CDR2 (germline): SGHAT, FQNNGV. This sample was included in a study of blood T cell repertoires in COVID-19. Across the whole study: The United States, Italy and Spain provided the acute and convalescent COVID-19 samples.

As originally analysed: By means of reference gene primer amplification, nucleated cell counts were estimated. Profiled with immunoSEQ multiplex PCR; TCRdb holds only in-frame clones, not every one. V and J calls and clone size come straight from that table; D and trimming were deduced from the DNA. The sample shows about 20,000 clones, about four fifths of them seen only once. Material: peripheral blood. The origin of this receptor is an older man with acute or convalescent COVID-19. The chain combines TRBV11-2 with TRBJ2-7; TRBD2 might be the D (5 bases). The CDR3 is CASSFPGTYEQYV. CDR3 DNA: TGTGCCAGCAGCTTTCCGGGAACCTACGAGCAGTACGTC.